This T cell receptor (beta chain) was retrieved from a study of cytomegalovirus exposure and HLA in healthy donors. Study conclusions and caveats: Earlier findings revealed that most TCR beta V segments proved productive either about 87% or about 30% of the time.

PCR involved 60 Vbeta and 13 Jbeta primers. Method: immunoSEQ multiplex PCR; TCRdb's copy keeps in-frame clones and lacks some. Of 210,000 or so clones in the sample, around 80% were seen once. The CDR3 covers 14 residues. Germline V gene lookup returns CDR1 MNHEY and CDR2 SMNVEV (reference sequence). The V end was cut by 0 bases, the J end by 7 bases, with 13 bases between. Points on this clone: Its antigen is not known.

What was sequenced was PBMCs. The TCR sequence derives from a boy younger than 18 in good health and CMV-seronegative. V is TRBV27 and J is TRBJ2-7; tentatively, D is TRBD2 (6 bases). The CDR3 loop is CASSLSQMGGEQYF. CDR3 nucleotides: TGTGCCAGCAGTTTATCCCAGATGGGGGGAGAGCAGTACTTC.